The sequence of this T cell receptor (beta chain) was determined in a study of blood T cells in healthy people across ages. Alongside a J-beta primer mix, a sample-barcoded 5' primer served in a second PCR lasting roughly 7 to 12 cycles. TCRdb re-called the 5' RACE reads with MiXCR, one entry per CDR3 protein. Of about 1.5 million distinct CDR3 sequences in the sample, 35% to 45% are singletons; the top ten hold just over 4%. The V and J ends lost 6 bases and 2 bases respectively, with 11 bases between them. CDR3 size: 13 residues. The V gene's germline CDR1 is MNHEY and CDR2 SMNVEV (reference sequence). This clonotype has a count of ten or more.

The genes are TRBV27 and TRBJ2-7, with a possible D match to TRBD2 (6 bases). This receptor was obtained from a woman younger than 30 in good health. Sequencing was carried out using blood. CDR3 in DNA: TGTGCCAGCAGCTTTGGGGAGGCCTACGAGCAGTACTTC. Translating gives CASSFGEAYEQYF.